This T cell receptor beta chain derives from a study of T cells after yellow fever vaccination. Overall study findings and caveats: The appearance of a small share of clonotypes in both CD4 and CD8 compartments was observed. Booster sampling recovered most clones from primary vaccination (roughly 96% CD4, roughly 86% CD8). Abundant clonotypes from the bulk population could get into FACS-sorted repertoires as contaminants.

Germline CDR1 DFQATT, CDR2 SNEGSKA (reference sequence). This CDR3 spans 16 amino acids. The V gene lost 1 base and the J gene lost 0 bases, with 13 bases spanning the gap. 5'RACE template switching produced TCR cDNA carrying a universal primer site and UMIs. Each CDR3 protein gets one entry after TCRdb re-called the 5' RACE reads with MiXCR. The table shows hundreds of thousands of distinct CDR3 sequences, with about 12% occurring only once. This clonotype has only a few counts. Its specificity is unknown. The sample was PBMCs, taken on the day of the yellow fever booster vaccination. The rearrangement links TRBV20-1 to TRBJ2-1; tentative D call: TRBD2 (6 bases). This TCR was recovered from a man younger than 45 who received the YFV17D yellow fever vaccine. Here the CDR3 reads CSARGPLAFSYNEQFF. Here the CDR3 DNA reads TGCAGTGCTAGAGGGCCACTAGCTTTCTCCTACAATGAGCAGTTCTTC.